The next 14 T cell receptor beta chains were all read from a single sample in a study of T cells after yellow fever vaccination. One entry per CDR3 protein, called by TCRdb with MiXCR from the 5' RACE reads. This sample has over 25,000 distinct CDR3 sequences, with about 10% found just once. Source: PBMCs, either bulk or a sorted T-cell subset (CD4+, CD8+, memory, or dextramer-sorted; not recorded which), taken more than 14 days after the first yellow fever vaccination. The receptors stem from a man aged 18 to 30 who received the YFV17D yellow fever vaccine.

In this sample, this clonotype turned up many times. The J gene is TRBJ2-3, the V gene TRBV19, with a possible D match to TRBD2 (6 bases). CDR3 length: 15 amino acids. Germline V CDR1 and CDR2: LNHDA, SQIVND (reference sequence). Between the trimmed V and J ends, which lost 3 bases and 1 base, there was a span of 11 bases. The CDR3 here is CASSIRSSGTDTQYF. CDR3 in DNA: TGTGCCAGTAGTATTCGATCTAGCGGCACAGATACGCAGTATTTT.

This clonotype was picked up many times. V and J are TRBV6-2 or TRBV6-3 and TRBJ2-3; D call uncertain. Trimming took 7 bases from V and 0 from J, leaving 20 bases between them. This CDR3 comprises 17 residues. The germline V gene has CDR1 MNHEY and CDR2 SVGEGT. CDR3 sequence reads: CASKELSQGPSTDTQYF. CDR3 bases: TGTGCCAGCAAAGAATTAAGCCAAGGCCCTAGCACAGATACGCAGTATTTT.

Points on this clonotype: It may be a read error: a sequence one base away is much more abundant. CDR3 bases: TGTGCCAGTAGTATTGTCCGGTCCTTCATCAACTGGGAGCAGTACTTC. It codes for CASSIVRSFINWEQYF. The V gene is TRBV19, the J gene TRBJ2-7; no reliable D call. The germline CDR1 and CDR2 sequences are LNHDA and SQIVND (reference sequence). The ends were cut back, 3 bases at V and 7 bases at J, with 22 bases in the middle. The CDR3 consists of 16 residues.

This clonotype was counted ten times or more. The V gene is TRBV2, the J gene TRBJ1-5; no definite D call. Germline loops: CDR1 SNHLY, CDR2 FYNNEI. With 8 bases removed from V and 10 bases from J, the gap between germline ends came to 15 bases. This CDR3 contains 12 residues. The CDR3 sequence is CASRGEGGPQHF. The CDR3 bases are TGTGCCAGCCGAGGAGAGGGCGGACCCCAGCATTTT. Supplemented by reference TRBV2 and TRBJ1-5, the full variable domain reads EPEVTQTPSHQVTQMGQEVILRCVPISNHLYFYWYRQILGQKVEFLVSFYNNEISEKSEIFDDQFSVERPDGSNFTLKIRSTKLEDSAMYFCASRGEGGPQHFGDGTRLSIL.

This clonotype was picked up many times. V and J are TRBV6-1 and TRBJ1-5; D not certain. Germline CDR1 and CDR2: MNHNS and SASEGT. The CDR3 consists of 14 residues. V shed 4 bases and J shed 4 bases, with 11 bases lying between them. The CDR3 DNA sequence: TGTGCCAGCAGTGGTCAAACGTGGAATCAGCCCCAGCATTTT. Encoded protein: CASSGQTWNQPQHF.

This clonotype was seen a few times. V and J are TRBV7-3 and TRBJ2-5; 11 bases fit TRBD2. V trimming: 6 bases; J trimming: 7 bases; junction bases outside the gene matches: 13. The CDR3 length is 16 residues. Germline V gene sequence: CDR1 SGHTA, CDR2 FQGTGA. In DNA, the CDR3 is TGTGCCAGCAGGCCCGATAGCGGGGGGGCAGCGGCGACCCAGTACTTC. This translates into CASRPDSGGAAATQYF.

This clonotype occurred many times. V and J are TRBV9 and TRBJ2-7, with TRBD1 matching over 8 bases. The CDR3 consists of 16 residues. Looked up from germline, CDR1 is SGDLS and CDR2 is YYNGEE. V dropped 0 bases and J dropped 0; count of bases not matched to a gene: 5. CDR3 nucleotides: TGTGCCAGCAGCGTAGGGTCAGGGGGCCCCTCCTACGAGCAGTACTTC. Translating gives CASSVGSGGPSYEQYF.

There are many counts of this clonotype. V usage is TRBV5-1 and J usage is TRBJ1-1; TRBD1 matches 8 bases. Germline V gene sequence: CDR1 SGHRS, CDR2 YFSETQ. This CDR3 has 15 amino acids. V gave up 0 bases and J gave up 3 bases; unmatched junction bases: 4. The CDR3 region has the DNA TGCGCCAGCAGCTTGGCAGGGGGCGAGGACACTGAAGCTTTCTTT. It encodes CASSLAGGEDTEAFF.

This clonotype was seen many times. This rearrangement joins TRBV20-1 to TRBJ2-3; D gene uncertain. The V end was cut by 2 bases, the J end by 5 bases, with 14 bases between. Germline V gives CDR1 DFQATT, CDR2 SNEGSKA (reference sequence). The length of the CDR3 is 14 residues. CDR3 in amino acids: CSARLGRQEDTQYF. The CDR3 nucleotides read TGCAGTGCTAGATTGGGTAGGCAGGAAGATACGCAGTATTTT.

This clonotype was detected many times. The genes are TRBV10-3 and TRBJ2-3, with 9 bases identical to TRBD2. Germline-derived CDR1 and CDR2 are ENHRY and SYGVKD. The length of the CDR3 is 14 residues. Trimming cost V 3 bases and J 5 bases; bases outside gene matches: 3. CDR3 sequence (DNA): TGTGCCATCAGTGATAGCGGGGGAGGAGATACGCAGTATTTT. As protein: CAISDSGGGDTQYF.

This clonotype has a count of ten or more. The DNA of the CDR3 is TGTGCCAGCAGTTTCCGGGAGGGGTCTAGCACAGATACGCAGTATTTT. Translating gives CASSFREGSSTDTQYF. The chain recombines TRBV12-3 or TRBV12-4 with TRBJ2-3, with 8 bases lining up with TRBD2. The CDR3 runs 16 residues. V gave up 3 bases and J gave up 0 bases; unmatched junction bases: 5.

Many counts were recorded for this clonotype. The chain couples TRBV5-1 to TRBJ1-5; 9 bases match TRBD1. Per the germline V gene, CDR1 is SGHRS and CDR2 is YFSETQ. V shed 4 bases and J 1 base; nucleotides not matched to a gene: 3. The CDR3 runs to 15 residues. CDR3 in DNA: TGCGCCAGCAGCCCACAGGGGGCGAGCAATCAGCCCCAGCATTTT. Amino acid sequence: CASSPQGASNQPQHF.

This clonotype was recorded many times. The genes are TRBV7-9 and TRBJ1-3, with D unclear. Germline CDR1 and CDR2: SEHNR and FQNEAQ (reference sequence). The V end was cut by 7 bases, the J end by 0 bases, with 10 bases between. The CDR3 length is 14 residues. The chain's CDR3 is CASTPDYSGNTIYF. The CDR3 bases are TGTGCCAGCACCCCCGACTACTCTGGAAACACCATATATTTT.

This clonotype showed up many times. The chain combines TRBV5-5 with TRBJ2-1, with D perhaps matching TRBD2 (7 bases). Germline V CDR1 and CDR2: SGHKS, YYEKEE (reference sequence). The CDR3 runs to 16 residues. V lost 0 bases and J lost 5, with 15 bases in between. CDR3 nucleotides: TGTGCCAGCAGCTTGGGCCCCCCGGGGGGCGACAATGAGCAGTTCTTC. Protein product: CASSLGPPGGDNEQFF.